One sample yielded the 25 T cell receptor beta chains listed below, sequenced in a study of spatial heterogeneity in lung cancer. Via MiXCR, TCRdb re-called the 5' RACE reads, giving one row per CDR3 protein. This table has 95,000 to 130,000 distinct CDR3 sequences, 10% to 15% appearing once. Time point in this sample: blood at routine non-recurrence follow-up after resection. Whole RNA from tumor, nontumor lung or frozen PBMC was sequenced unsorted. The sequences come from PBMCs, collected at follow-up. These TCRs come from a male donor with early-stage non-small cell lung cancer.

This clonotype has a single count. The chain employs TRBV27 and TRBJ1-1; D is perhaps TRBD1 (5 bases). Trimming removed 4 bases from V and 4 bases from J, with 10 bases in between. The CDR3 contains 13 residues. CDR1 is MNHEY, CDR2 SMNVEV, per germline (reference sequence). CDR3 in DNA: TGTGCCAGCAGTTCAGGGATTCGCACTGAAGCTTTCTTT. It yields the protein CASSSGIRTEAFF.

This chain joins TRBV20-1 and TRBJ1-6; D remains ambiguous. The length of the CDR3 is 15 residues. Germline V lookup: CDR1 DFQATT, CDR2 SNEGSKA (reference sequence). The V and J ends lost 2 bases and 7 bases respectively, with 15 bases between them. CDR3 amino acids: CSARKFSTPNSPLHF. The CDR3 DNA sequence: TGCAGTGCTAGAAAGTTCAGTACACCGAATTCACCCCTCCACTTT.

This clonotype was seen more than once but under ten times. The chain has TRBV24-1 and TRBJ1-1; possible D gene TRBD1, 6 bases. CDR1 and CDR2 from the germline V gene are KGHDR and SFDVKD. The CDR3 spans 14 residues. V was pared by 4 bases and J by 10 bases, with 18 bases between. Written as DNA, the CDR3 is TGTGCCACCAGTGAGCACGGGACACCCGACCGAGCTTTCTTT. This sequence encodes CATSEHGTPDRAFF.

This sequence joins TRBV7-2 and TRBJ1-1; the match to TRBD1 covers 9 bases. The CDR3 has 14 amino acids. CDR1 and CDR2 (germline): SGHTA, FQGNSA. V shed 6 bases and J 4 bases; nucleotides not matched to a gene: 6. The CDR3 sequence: CASRRETGGTEAFF. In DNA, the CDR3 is TGTGCCAGCAGACGCGAGACAGGGGGCACTGAAGCTTTCTTT.

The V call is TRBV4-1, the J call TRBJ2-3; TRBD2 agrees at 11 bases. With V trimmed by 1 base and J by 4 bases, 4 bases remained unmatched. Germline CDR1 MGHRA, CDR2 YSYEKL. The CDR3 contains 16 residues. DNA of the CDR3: TGCGCCAGCAGCCAAGGTAGCGGGGGGGCCTCAGATACGCAGTATTTT. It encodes CASSQGSGGASDTQYF.

As DNA, the CDR3 is TGTGCCAGCAGCTTAGACAGGGGGCAGCTTCAGCCCCAGCATTTT. Residues: CASSLDRGQLQPQHF. V is TRBV7-2 and J is TRBJ1-5; TRBD1 agrees at 9 bases. With V trimmed by 1 base and J by 6 bases, 4 bases remained unmatched. The CDR3 is 15 amino acids. Germline CDR1 SGHTA, CDR2 FQGNSA.

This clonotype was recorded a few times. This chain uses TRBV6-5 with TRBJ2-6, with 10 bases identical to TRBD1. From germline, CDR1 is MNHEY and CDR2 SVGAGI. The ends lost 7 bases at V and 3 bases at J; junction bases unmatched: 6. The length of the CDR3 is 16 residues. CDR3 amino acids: CASTGQGVFGANVLTF. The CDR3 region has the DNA TGTGCCAGCACCGGACAGGGGGTTTTTGGGGCCAACGTCCTGACTTTC.

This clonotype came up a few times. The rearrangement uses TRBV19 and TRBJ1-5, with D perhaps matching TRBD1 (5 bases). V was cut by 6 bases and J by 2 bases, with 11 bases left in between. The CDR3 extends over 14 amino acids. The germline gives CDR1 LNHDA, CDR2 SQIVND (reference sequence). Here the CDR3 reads CASSQGRGNQPQHF. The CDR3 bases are TGTGCCAGTAGCCAGGGACGAGGCAATCAGCCCCAGCATTTT.

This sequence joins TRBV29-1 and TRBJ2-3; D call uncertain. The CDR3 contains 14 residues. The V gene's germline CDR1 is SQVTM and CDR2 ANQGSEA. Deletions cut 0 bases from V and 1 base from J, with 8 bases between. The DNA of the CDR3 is TGCAGCGTTGAAGATTCAGCCGGCACAGATACGCAGTATTTT. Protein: CSVEDSAGTDTQYF.

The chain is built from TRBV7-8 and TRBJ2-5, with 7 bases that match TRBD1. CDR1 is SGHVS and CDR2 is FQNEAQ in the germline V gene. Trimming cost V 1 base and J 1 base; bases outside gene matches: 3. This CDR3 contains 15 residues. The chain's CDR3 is CASSLEGDSQETQYF. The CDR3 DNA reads TGTGCCAGCAGCTTAGAGGGGGACAGCCAAGAGACCCAGTACTTC.

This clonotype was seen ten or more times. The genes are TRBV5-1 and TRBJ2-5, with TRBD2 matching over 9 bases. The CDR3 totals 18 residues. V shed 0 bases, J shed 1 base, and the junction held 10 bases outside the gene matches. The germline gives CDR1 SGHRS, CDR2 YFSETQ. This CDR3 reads CASSLGIGLAGLQETQYF. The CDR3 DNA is TGCGCCAGCAGCTTGGGAATCGGGCTAGCGGGGCTCCAAGAGACCCAGTACTTC.

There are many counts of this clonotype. In DNA, the CDR3 is TGCAGCGTTGGGACTAGACCAGATACGCAGTATTTT. This encodes CSVGTRPDTQYF. The rearrangement joins TRBV29-1 to TRBJ2-3; TRBD2 agrees at 7 bases. The CDR3 is made up of 12 amino acids. In germline, CDR1 is SQVTM, CDR2 ANQGSEA. Trimming took 4 bases from V and 4 from J; bases not matched to a gene: 2.

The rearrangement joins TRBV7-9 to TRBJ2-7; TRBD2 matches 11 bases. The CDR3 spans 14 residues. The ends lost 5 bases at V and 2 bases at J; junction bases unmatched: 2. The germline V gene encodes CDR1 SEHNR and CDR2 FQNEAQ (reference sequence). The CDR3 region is CASSQLAGAYEQYF. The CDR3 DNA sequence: TGTGCCAGCAGCCAACTAGCGGGGGCCTACGAGCAGTACTTC.

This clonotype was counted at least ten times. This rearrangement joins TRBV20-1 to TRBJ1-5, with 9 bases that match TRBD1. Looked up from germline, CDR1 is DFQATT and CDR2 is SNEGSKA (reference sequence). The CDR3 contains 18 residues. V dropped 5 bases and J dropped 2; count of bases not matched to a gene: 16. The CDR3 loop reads CSAVRDRATLLRNQPQHF. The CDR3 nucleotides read TGCAGTGCTGTCCGGGACAGGGCCACCCTACTTCGCAATCAGCCCCAGCATTTT.

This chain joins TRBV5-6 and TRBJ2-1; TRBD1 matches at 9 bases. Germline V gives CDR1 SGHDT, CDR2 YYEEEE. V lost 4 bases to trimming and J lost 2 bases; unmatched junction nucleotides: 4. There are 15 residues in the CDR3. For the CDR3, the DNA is TGTGCCAGCAGCGCGGGACAGGGAGCCTACAATGAGCAGTTCTTC. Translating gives CASSAGQGAYNEQFF.

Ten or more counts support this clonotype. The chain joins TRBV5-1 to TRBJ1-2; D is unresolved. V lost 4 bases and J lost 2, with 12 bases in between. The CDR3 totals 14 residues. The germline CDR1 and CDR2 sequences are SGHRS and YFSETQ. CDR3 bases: TGCGCCAGCAGCAAAGCGGACGGGAACTATGGCTACACCTTC. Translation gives CASSKADGNYGYTF.

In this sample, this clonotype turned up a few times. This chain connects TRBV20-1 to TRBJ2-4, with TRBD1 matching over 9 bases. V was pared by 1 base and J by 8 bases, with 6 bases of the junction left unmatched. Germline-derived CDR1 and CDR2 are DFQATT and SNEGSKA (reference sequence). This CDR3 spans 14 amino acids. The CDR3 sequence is CSARGGTGTDIQYF. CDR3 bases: TGCAGTGCTAGAGGTGGGACAGGGACCGACATTCAGTACTTC.

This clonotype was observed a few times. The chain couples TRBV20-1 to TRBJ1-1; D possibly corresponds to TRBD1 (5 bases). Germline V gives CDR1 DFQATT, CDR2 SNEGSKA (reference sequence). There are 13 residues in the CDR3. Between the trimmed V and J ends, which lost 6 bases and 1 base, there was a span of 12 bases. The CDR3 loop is CSAPGLTNTEAFF. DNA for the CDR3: TGCAGTGCCCCGGGACTTACGAACACTGAAGCTTTCTTT.

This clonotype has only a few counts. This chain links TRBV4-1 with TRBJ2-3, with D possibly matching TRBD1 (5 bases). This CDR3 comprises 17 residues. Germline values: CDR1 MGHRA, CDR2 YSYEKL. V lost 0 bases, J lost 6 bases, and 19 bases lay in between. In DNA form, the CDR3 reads TGCGCCAGCAGCCAAGAGGGCCTTGGACATAAGAAGGATACGCAGTATTTT. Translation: CASSQEGLGHKKDTQYF.

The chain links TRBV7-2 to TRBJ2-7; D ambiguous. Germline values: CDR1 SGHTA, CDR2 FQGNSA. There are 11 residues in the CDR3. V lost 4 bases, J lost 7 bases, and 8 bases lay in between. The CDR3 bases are TGTGCCAGCAGCTCCTCGAGGGAGCAGTACTTC. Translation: CASSSSREQYF. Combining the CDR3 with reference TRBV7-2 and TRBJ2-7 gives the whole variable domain GAGVSQSPSNKVTEKGKDVELRCDPISGHTALYWYRQSLGQGLEFLIYFQGNSAPDKSGLPSDRFSAERTGGSVSTLTIQRTQQEDSAVYLCASSSSREQYFGPGTRLTVT.

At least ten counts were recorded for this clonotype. CDR3 in amino acids: CASSQEGASGQPQHF. The CDR3 DNA follows: TGCGCCAGCAGCCAAGAGGGGGCGAGCGGGCAGCCCCAGCATTTT. The V gene is TRBV4-1, the J gene TRBJ1-5, with TRBD1 as a possible D gene (6 bases). Trimming took 0 bases from V and 7 from J, leaving 13 bases between them. This CDR3 comprises 15 residues. Germline CDR1 reads MGHRA; CDR2 reads YSYEKL.

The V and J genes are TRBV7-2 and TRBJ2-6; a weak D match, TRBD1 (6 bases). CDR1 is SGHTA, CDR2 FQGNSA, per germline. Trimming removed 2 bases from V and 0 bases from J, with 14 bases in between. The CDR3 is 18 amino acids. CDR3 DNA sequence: TGTGCCAGCAGCTTACCTACAGGGCTAACCTCTGGGGCCAACGTCCTGACTTTC. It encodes CASSLPTGLTSGANVLTF.

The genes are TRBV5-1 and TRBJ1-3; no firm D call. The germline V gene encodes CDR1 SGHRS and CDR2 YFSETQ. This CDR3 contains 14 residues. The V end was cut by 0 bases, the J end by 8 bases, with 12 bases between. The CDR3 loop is CASSLAPGSDTIYF. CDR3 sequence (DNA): TGCGCCAGCAGCTTGGCCCCCGGGTCGGACACCATATATTTT.

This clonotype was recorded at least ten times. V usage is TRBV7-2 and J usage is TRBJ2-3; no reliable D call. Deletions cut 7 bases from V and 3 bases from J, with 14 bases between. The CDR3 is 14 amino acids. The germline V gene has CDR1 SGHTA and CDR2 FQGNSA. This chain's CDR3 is CASNPGMGTDTQYF. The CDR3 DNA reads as TGTGCCAGCAACCCTGGAATGGGGACAGATACGCAGTATTTT.

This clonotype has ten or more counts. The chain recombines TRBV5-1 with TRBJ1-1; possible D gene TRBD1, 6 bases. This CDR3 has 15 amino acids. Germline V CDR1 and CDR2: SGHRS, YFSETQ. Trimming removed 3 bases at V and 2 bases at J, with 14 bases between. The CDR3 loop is CASSSDGQFNTEAFF. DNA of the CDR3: TGCGCCAGCAGCTCCGATGGACAGTTTAACACTGAAGCTTTCTTT.